This is a list of T cell receptor beta chains from one sample in a study of CD8+CD57+ T cells in acquired aplastic anemia. MiXCR, run by TCRdb on the reads, gives a single entry per CDR3 protein. This sample has roughly 200,000 distinct CDR3 sequences, with 55% to 65% found just once. Material: sorted CD4+, CD8+, or CD8+CD57+ T cells (not recorded which) from PBMCs. The receptors stem from a human donor with aplastic anemia. Both conserved end residues are part of each CDR3. Fields, in order: J gene, clone size, D gene, V gene, CDR3 protein, CDR3 DNA. D genes are given only for firm matches. The size entry is marked missing in some rows and otherwise reads once, few, many or a size class.

>TRBJ2-5|-|TRBD1|TRBV7-2
CASSLHAGGRETQYF
TGTGCCAGCAGCTTACATGCAGGGGGCCGCGAGACCCAGTACTTC
>TRBJ2-7|-|-|TRBV6-5
CASRRLIHREYF
TGTGCCAGCAGGAGACTCATTCATCGAGAGTACTTC
>TRBJ2-7|-|-|TRBV12-3/TRBV12-4
CASSWGRRHEQYF
TGTGCCAGCAGTTGGGGACGCCGGCACGAGCAGTACTTC
>TRBJ1-2|few|TRBD1|TRBV2
CATTGGGGYTF
TGTGCCACTACAGGGGGCGGTGGCTACACCTTC
>TRBJ2-5|few|TRBD2|TRBV7-7
CASPPGGWDVPQETQYF
TGTGCCTCCCCCCCGGGGGGGTGGGACGTTCCCCAAGAGACCCAGTACTTC
>TRBJ1-1|-|TRBD1|TRBV19
CASTYYSGGDTEAFF
TGTGCCAGTACGTACTACTCAGGGGGGGACACTGAAGCTTTCTTT
>TRBJ1-2|-|-|TRBV2
CASSEAEGSKYGYTF
TGTGCCAGCAGTGAAGCGGAGGGGAGTAAATATGGCTACACCTTC
>TRBJ1-2|few|TRBD1|TRBV7-2
CASSLVSGTGQGYTF
TGTGCCAGCAGCTTAGTATCCGGGACAGGGCAAGGCTACACCTTC
>TRBJ2-7|once|-|TRBV20-1
CSVYQGAFYEQYF
TGCAGTGTCTACCAAGGGGCTTTCTACGAGCAGTACTTC
>TRBJ2-1|-|-|TRBV14
CASNAFDGYNEQFF
TGTGCCAGCAATGCGTTCGACGGATACAATGAGCAGTTCTTC
>TRBJ2-7|-|-|TRBV5-1
CASSPQAYEQYF
TGTGCCAGCAGCCCCCAGGCCTACGAGCAGTACTTC
>TRBJ2-7|once|-|TRBV24-1
CATSDPPDPAASEQYF
TGTGCCACCAGTGATCCGCCGGACCCTGCCGCCTCCGAGCAGTACTTC
>TRBJ2-7|-|TRBD1|TRBV2
CARQGVGYEQYF
TGTGCCAGACAGGGGGTTGGGTACGAGCAGTACTTC
>TRBJ1-3|-|-|TRBV25-1
CATTSISGNTIHF
TGTGCCACCACCTCTATCTCTGGAAACACCATACATTTT
>TRBJ1-2|-|TRBD1|TRBV2
CASSQTTGGNGYTF
TGTGCCAGCAGTCAGACGACAGGGGGTAATGGCTACACCTTC
>TRBJ2-5|few|-|TRBV29-1
CSATVETQYF
TGCAGCGCAACAGTCGAGACCCAGTACTTC
>TRBJ2-6|-|-|TRBV15
CATSRDKSGANVLTF
TGTGCCACCAGCAGAGATAAAAGTGGGGCCAACGTCCTGACTTTC
>TRBJ1-1|-|-|TRBV5-4
CASNLGVTEAFF
TGTGCCAGCAACTTGGGGGTGACTGAAGCTTTCTTT
>TRBJ1-2|-|-|TRBV4-1
CASSQVTGVFGYTF
TGCGCCAGCAGCCAAGTTACCGGCGTTTTCGGCTACACCTTC
>TRBJ2-7|-|-|TRBV7-6
CASSLAGGQVSYEQYF
TGTGCCAGCAGCTTAGCGGGGGGCCAGGTTTCCTACGAGCAGTACTTC
>TRBJ1-6|-|TRBD1|TRBV14
CASSRGQYNSPLHF
TGTGCCAGCAGCCGGGGACAGTATAATTCACCCCTCCACTTT
>TRBJ2-7|-|-|TRBV29-1
CSVLRGNYEQYF
TGCAGCGTTCTGAGGGGAAACTACGAGCAGTACTTC
>TRBJ2-6|few|-|TRBV5-1
CASSFPVSGANVLTF
TGCGCCAGCAGCTTCCCAGTCTCTGGGGCCAACGTCCTGACTTTC
>TRBJ2-3|-|TRBD2|TRBV10-2
CASSEPSSGGTDTQYF
TGCGCCAGCAGTGAGCCCTCTAGCGGGGGGACAGATACGCAGTATTTT
>TRBJ2-1|few|TRBD1|TRBV9
CASSPQGETYNEQFF
TGTGCCAGCAGCCCACAGGGGGAAACCTACAATGAGCAGTTCTTC
>TRBJ1-6|-|TRBD1|TRBV6-1
CASRRTGIDSPLHF
TGTGCCAGCAGGAGGACAGGGATCGATTCACCCCTCCACTTT
>TRBJ1-5|-|-|TRBV20-1
CSAEGGDNQPQHF
TGCAGTGCTGAGGGGGGGGACAATCAGCCCCAGCATTTT
>TRBJ1-2|-|TRBD1|TRBV10-3
CASSDLDRVGYGYTF
TGTGCCAGCAGTGACCTGGACAGGGTGGGGTATGGCTACACCTTC
>TRBJ2-1|-|-|TRBV7-9
CASSTWFDEQFF
TGTGCCAGCAGCACTTGGTTCGATGAGCAGTTCTTC
>TRBJ2-7|-|-|TRBV7-2
CASSQKQRGEQYF
TGTGCCAGCAGCCAGAAACAGAGAGGCGAGCAGTACTTC
>TRBJ2-7|-|TRBD2|TRBV7-2
CASSNSGRDYEQYF
TGTGCCAGTAGTAATAGCGGGAGAGACTACGAGCAGTACTTC
>TRBJ1-2|-|-|TRBV6-5
CASSYSPSRTTQYGYTF
TGTGCCAGCAGTTACTCGCCCTCCCGGACAACCCAATATGGCTACACCTTC
>TRBJ2-7|-|-|TRBV5-1
CASSLEPGISYEQYF
TGCGCCAGCAGCTTGGAACCAGGAATATCCTACGAGCAGTACTTC
>TRBJ2-7|-|-|TRBV7-2
CASVPGSGYEQYF
TGTGCCAGCGTTCCTGGGAGTGGGTACGAGCAGTACTTC
>TRBJ1-2|many|TRBD1|TRBV7-8
CASSSDRAPYGYTF
TGTGCCAGCAGCTCGGACAGGGCCCCCTATGGCTACACCTTC
>TRBJ1-1|-|TRBD1|TRBV7-9
CASSPRGTGGLNTEAFF
TGTGCCAGCAGCCCCCGTGGGACAGGGGGTTTGAACACTGAAGCTTTCTTT
>TRBJ2-1|-|TRBD2|TRBV15
CATSRSTSGVAYNEQFF
TGTGCCACCAGCAGGTCAACTAGCGGGGTGGCCTACAATGAGCAGTTCTTC
>TRBJ2-3|-|TRBD2|TRBV7-9
CASSTPGGGAIDTQYF
TGTGCCAGCAGCACCCCTGGCGGGGGGGCCATAGATACGCAGTATTTT
>TRBJ2-7|-|-|TRBV20-1
CSASQDGGPYEQYF
TGCAGTGCTAGTCAGGACGGGGGCCCCTACGAGCAGTACTTC
>TRBJ2-5|-|-|TRBV7-6
CASSLARGRQETQYF
TGTGCCAGCAGCTTAGCGCGGGGCAGGCAAGAGACCCAGTACTTC
>TRBJ1-2|few|-|TRBV4-1
CASSVNRENYGYTF
TGCGCCAGCAGCGTTAACAGGGAAAACTATGGCTACACCTTC
>TRBJ1-2|few|-|TRBV15
CATSRHTQLDPYGYTF
TGTGCCACCAGCAGACACACACAGCTGGATCCCTATGGCTACACCTTC
>TRBJ1-1|-|TRBD1|TRBV20-1
CSAKPTGEGRAFF
TGCAGTGCTAAACCTACAGGGGAGGGGAGGGCTTTCTTT
>TRBJ1-1|-|-|TRBV7-8
CASSLESTGPAFF
TGTGCCAGCAGCTTAGAGTCCACAGGGCCAGCTTTCTTT
>TRBJ2-7|-|-|TRBV19
CASSIADTYEQYF
TGTGCCAGTAGTATAGCGGATACCTACGAGCAGTACTTC
>TRBJ2-7|-|TRBD1|TRBV25-1
CASSDMDRGSYEQYF
TGTGCCAGCAGTGATATGGACAGGGGATCCTACGAGCAGTACTTC
>TRBJ1-5|-|-|TRBV20-1
CSARTGRSNQPQHF
TGCAGTGCTAGAACAGGGAGGAGCAATCAGCCCCAGCATTTT
>TRBJ2-2|many|-|TRBV20-1
CSARPRLNTGELFF
TGCAGTGCTAGACCCCGTCTGAACACCGGGGAGCTGTTTTTT
>TRBJ2-3|many|TRBD2|TRBV6-1
CASNAWTSGIDTQYF
TGTGCCAGCAATGCATGGACTAGCGGTATTGATACGCAGTATTTT
>TRBJ2-2|few|-|TRBV3-1
CASSQSGVVYWFTGELFF
TGTGCCAGCAGCCAATCCGGGGTGGTCTATTGGTTCACCGGGGAGCTGTTTTTT
>TRBJ2-1|once|TRBD1|TRBV7-7
CASSQDRANYNEQFF
TGTGCTAGCAGTCAGGACAGGGCGAACTACAATGAGCAGTTCTTC
>TRBJ2-3|-|-|TRBV15
CATSRRMDTQYF
TGTGCCACCAGCAGAAGAATGGATACGCAGTATTTT
>TRBJ2-5|-|TRBD2|TRBV29-1
CSLEVAGEQETQYF
TGCAGCCTAGAAGTAGCGGGGGAGCAAGAGACCCAGTACTTC
>TRBJ2-6|-|TRBD1|TRBV5-6
CASSLDRGVLGANVLTF
TGTGCCAGCAGCCTGGACAGGGGAGTTCTTGGGGCCAACGTCCTGACTTTC